The entry that follows covers one T cell receptor (beta chain) sequence. CDR1 SGHTA and CDR2 FQGNSA come from the germline V gene. The CDR3 runs 16 residues. V was shortened by 0 bases and J by 4 bases, with 15 bases between the two germline ends. This sample was included in a study of cytomegalovirus exposure and HLA in healthy donors. PCR involved 60 Vbeta and 13 Jbeta primers. Some clones are missing from TCRdb's copy, which holds only in-frame ones; the method was immunoSEQ multiplex PCR. The table lists roughly 190,000 clones, over 65% of them singletons, with 1.5% to 2% in the top ten. The chain has TRBV7-2 and TRBJ1-2, with D maybe TRBD1 (6 bases). The sample consisted of PBMCs. The source of this sequence is a woman aged 25 to 39 in good health and CMV-seronegative. The CDR3 DNA reads TGTGCCAGCAGCTTAGCGGACAGATGGGGGCTCTATGGCTACACCTTC. Residues: CASSLADRWGLYGYTF.